Shown below are 6 T cell receptor beta chains from a single sample sequenced in a study of long-term antiretroviral therapy in people with HIV. immunoSEQ v3.0 was run at survey level. Profiled with immunoSEQ multiplex PCR; TCRdb holds only in-frame clones, not every one. The sample has 24,000 or so clones, over 85% seen once; the top ten hold about 10%. Source: unsorted PBMCs, taken 7.6 years after starting antiretroviral therapy. These receptors came from a woman in her thirties or forties with HIV.

The chain carries TRBV7-8 and TRBJ1-4, with unresolved D. The CDR3 covers 13 residues. The V gene's germline CDR1 is SGHVS and CDR2 FQNEAQ. V lost 5 bases, J lost 8 bases, and 12 bases lay in between. CDR3 DNA sequence: TGTGCCAGCAGCCCCCACACCAAGGAAAAACTGTTTTTT. Residues: CASSPHTKEKLFF.

The CDR3 is CAWSAGQGRTAFF. The CDR3 nucleotides read TGTGCCTGGAGTGCCGGACAGGGGCGAACGGCTTTCTTT. The rearrangement joins TRBV30 to TRBJ1-1, with 9 bases lining up with TRBD1. CDR1 GTSNPN and CDR2 SVGIG come from the germline V gene (reference sequence). V trimming: 1 base; J trimming: 11 bases; junction bases outside the gene matches: 8. CDR3 length: 13 residues.

The chain uses TRBV7-2 and TRBJ2-3; D unclear. V lost 0 bases to trimming and J lost 7 bases, with 8 bases between them. Per the germline V gene, CDR1 is SGHTA and CDR2 is FQGNSA. The CDR3 totals 13 residues. The CDR3 DNA sequence: TGTGCCAGCAGCTTAGCGCTTTTAAATACGCAGTATTTT. This encodes CASSLALLNTQYF.

V and J are TRBV2 and TRBJ1-2, with D perhaps matching TRBD1 (5 bases). CDR3 length equals 14 residues. Deletions cut 6 bases from V and 4 bases from J, with 15 bases between. The V gene's germline CDR1 is SNHLY and CDR2 FYNNEI. CDR3 sequence: CASSLQEEGYGYTF. DNA of the CDR3: TGTGCCAGCAGCTTACAGGAAGAGGGCTATGGCTACACCTTC.

The chain is built from TRBV6-1 and TRBJ2-7, with TRBD1 as a possible D gene (5 bases). CDR3 length equals 15 residues. V lost 5 bases and J 2 bases, leaving 16 bases between the germline ends. CDR1 is MNHNS and CDR2 is SASEGT in the germline V gene. CDR3 nucleotides: TGTGCCAGCAGTTTAAGGGGTCTAGGACCCTACGAGCAGTACTTC. Translated: CASSLRGLGPYEQYF.

The V and J genes are TRBV5-1 and TRBJ2-7, with TRBD2 as a possible D gene (5 bases). Deletions cut 5 bases from V and 7 bases from J, with 16 bases between. Germline V CDR1 and CDR2: SGHRS, YFSETQ. The CDR3 spans 13 residues. The chain's CDR3 is CASRPGVSGEQYF. For the CDR3, the DNA is TGCGCCAGCAGGCCCGGAGTTTCGGGAGAGCAGTACTTC.